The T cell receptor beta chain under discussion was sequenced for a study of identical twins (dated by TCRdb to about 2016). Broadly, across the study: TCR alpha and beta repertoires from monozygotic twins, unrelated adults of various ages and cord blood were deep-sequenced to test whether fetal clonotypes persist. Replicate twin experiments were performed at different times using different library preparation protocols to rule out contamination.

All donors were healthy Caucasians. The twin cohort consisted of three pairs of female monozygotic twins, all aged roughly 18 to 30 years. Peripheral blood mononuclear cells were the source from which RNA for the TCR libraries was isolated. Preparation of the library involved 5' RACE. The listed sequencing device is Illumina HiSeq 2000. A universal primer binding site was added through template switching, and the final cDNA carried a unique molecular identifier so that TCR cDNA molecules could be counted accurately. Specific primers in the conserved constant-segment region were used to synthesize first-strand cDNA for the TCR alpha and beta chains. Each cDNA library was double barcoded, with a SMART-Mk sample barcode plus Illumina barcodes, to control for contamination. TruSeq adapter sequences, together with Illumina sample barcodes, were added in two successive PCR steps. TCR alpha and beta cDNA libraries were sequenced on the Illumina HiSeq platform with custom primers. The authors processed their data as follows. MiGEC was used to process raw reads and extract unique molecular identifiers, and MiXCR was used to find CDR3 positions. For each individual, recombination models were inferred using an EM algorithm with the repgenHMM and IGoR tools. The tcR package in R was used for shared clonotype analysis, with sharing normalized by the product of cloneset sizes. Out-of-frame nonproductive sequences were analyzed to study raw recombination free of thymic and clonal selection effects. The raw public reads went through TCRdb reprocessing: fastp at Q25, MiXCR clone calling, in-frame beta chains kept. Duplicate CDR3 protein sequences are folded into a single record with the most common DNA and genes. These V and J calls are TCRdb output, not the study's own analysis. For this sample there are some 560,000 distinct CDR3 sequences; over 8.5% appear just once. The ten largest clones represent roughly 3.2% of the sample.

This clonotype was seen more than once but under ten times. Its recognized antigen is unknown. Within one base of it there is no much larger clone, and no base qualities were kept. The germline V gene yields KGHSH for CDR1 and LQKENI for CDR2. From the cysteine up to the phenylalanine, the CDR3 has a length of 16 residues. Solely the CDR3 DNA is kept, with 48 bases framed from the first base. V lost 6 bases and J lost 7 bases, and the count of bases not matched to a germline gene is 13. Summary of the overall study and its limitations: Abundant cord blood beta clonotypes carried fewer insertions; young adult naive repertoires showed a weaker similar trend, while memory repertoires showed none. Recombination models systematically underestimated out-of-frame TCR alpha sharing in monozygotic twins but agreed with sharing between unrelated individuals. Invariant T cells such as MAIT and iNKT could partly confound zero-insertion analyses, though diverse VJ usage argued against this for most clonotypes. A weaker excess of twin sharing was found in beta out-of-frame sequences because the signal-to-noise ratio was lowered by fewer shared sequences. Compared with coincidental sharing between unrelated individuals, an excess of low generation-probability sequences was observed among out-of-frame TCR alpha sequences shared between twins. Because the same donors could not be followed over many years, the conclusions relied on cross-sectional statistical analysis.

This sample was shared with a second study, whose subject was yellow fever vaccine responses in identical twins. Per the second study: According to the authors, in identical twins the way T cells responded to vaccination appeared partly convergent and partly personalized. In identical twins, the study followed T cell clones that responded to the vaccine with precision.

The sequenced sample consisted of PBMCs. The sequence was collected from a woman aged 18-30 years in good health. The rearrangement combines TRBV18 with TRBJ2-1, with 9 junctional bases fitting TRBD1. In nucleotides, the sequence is TGTGCCAGCTCCCCAATTGGACAGGGGATCCTTAATGAGCAGTTCTTC. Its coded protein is CASSPIGQGILNEQFF.